The rows below give T cell receptor beta chains drawn from one sample of a study of T cell repertoires in cytomegalovirus infection. TCRdb passed the reads through MiXCR, listing each CDR3 protein once. This table holds some 680,000 distinct CDR3 sequences, roughly a third found once. Source material: PBMCs. Receptors originate from a human donor in good health (CMV status not recorded). Some clones in this sample may be carry-over from other donors' samples. Each CDR3 is given with its conserved first and last residue. A D gene is named only where the DNA matches it firmly. Clone size, where shown, is once, few, many, or a class for clones that have expanded.

v_gene,d_gene,j_gene,abundance,CDR3nt,CDR3aa
TRBV6-1,TRBD2,TRBJ2-2,-,TGTGCCAGCAGTGAACTCGGGGGGTCCGGGGAGCTGTTTTTT,CASSELGGSGELFF
TRBV24-1,-,TRBJ2-2,few,TGTGCCACCAGTGCGAGAAAGGGGGGCAACACCGGGGAGCTGTTTTTT,CATSARKGGNTGELFF
TRBV19,-,TRBJ1-2,few,TGTGCCAGTAGTATGGCAGGGGCTGGCTACACCTTC,CASSMAGAGYTF
TRBV5-4,TRBD1,TRBJ2-1,few,TGTGCCAGCAGCTTGGGCAACACCGGGACAGGGTATGAGCAGTTCTTC,CASSLGNTGTGYEQFF
TRBV28,-,TRBJ2-4,-,TGTGCCAGCAGTTTAAATTTGAGAGGCAGGGGAAGCCAATTAGCCAAAAACATTCAGTACTTC,CASSLNLRGRGSQLAKNIQYF
TRBV7-8,-,TRBJ1-5,many,TGTGCCAGCAGCTTAGAGAATCAGCCCCAGCATTTT,CASSLENQPQHF
TRBV15,-,TRBJ1-5,few,TGTGCCACCAGCAGAGAAGGGGAATTGCTTCAGCCCCAGCATTTT,CATSREGELLQPQHF
TRBV2,TRBD1,TRBJ2-1,-,TGTGCCAGCAGCGTAAGGGGGCGAGAGCAGTTCTTC,CASSVRGREQFF
TRBV4-1,TRBD2,TRBJ2-3,-,TGCGCCAGCAGCCAAGCCGGGACTAGCGGGAGTACAGATACGCAGTATTTT,CASSQAGTSGSTDTQYF
TRBV28,TRBD1,TRBJ1-1,few,TGTGCCAGCACCGAAGGGACAGAGAACACTGAAGCTTTCTTT,CASTEGTENTEAFF
TRBV7-6,TRBD2,TRBJ2-1,-,TGTGCCAGCAGCCGGGAGCGGGGGGCAGATGAGCAGTTCTTC,CASSRERGADEQFF